These 17 T cell receptor beta chains were all obtained from the same sample, sequenced in a study of blood T cell repertoires in COVID-19. TCRdb keeps only in-frame clones here, not all; method: immunoSEQ multiplex PCR. The sample contains some 320,000 clones, approximately 89% of which appear only once. Sequenced sample: PBMCs or T cells enriched from blood (not recorded which). The receptors shown here come from a woman aged 25 to 45 who had recovered from COVID-19.

The chain recombines TRBV6-4 with TRBJ1-3, with a tentative D call TRBD1 (6 bases). With 2 bases removed from V and 4 bases from J, the gap between germline ends came to 9 bases. The germline V gene has CDR1 MRHNA and CDR2 SNTAGT. The CDR3 runs 14 residues. The CDR3 DNA follows: TGTGCCAGCAGTGACCACAGGGCCGGAAACACCATATATTTT. Its protein product is CASSDHRAGNTIYF.

This rearrangement joins TRBV7-9 to TRBJ2-7; 7 positions match TRBD1. This CDR3 region has 14 residues. The germline gives CDR1 SEHNR, CDR2 FQNEAQ (reference sequence). With 3 bases clipped from V and 0 bases from J, the junction kept 2 bases outside the gene matches. The CDR3 protein is CASSFRDSSYEQYF. The CDR3 DNA reads TGTGCCAGCAGCTTCCGGGACAGCTCCTACGAGCAGTACTTC.

This rearrangement joins TRBV11-2 to TRBJ1-6, with D hard to call. CDR1 and CDR2 (germline): SGHAT, FQNNGV. The germline V and J ends were trimmed by 5 bases and 1 base, with 12 bases remaining between them. The CDR3 contains 16 residues. The CDR3 region is CASSPIRGSYNSPLHF. The CDR3 coding sequence is TGTGCCAGCAGCCCCATTAGAGGATCCTATAATTCACCCCTCCACTTT.

The V and J genes are TRBV18 and TRBJ2-3, with 11 positions matching TRBD2. This CDR3 has 18 amino acids. Germline CDR1 KGHSH, CDR2 LQKENI. The trim removed 2 bases at V and 0 bases at J, leaving 7 bases unmatched. The DNA for the CDR3 is TGTGCCAGCTCACCAGCTATAGGGACTAGCGGTAGCACAGATACGCAGTATTTT. It encodes CASSPAIGTSGSTDTQYF.

The rearrangement uses TRBV3-1 (or the pseudogene TRBV3-2) and TRBJ1-6; perhaps TRBD1 as D (5 bases). The V end was cut by 5 bases, the J end by 0 bases, with 14 bases between. This CDR3 contains 17 residues. In germline, CDR1 is LGHDT, CDR2 YNNKEL (reference sequence). The CDR3 reads CASSFTGGGSYNSPLHF. The CDR3 DNA reads TGTGCCAGCAGCTTTACCGGGGGGGGCTCCTATAATTCACCCCTCCACTTT.

The genes are TRBV12-3 or TRBV12-4 and TRBJ2-3; D may be TRBD2 (6 bases). The ends were cut back, 3 bases at V and 4 bases at J, with 8 bases in the middle. The CDR3 consists of 13 residues. CDR3 sequence: CASSLGRSDTQYF. The CDR3 DNA follows: TGTGCCAGCAGTTTGGGGAGGTCAGATACGCAGTATTTT.

The genes are TRBV4-3 and TRBJ1-3; tentative D call: TRBD1 (5 bases). Trimming pared 1 base from V and 1 base from J, leaving 11 bases between. From germline, CDR1 is LGHNA and CDR2 YSLEER. This CDR3 comprises 16 residues. CDR3 sequence (DNA): TGCGCCAGCAGCCAAGGACAGTACCTTTCTGGAAACACCATATATTTT. This codes for CASSQGQYLSGNTIYF.

In regard to this clone: Other nucleotide sequences in the sample specify the same CDR3. The chain recombines TRBV11-2 with TRBJ2-1; D remains ambiguous. Germline V CDR1 and CDR2: SGHAT, FQNNGV. V lost 1 base and J 5 bases, leaving 6 bases between the germline ends. The CDR3 is 13 residues long. The DNA of the CDR3 is TGTGCCAGCAGCTTAGGCAGAAACAATGAGCAGTTCTTC. It specifies CASSLGRNNEQFF. The entire variable domain, with the rest obtained from reference TRBV11-2 and TRBJ2-1, is as follows: EAGVAQSPRYKIIEKRQSVAFWCNPISGHATLYWYQQILGQGPKLLIQFQNNGVVDDSQLPKDRFSAERLKGVDSTLKIQPAKLEDSAVYLCASSLGRNNEQFFGPGTRLTVL.

A single count supports this clone. The chain joins TRBV27 to TRBJ1-2; D remains ambiguous. In germline, CDR1 is MNHEY, CDR2 SMNVEV (reference sequence). Between the trimmed V and J ends, which lost 5 bases and 10 bases, there was a span of 20 bases. This CDR3 has 14 residues. The CDR3 DNA is TGTGCCAGCAGTACCTTGGGAGGGCACTTACCCTACACCTTC. Protein product: CASSTLGGHLPYTF.

The chain recombines TRBV5-1 with TRBJ1-6, with TRBD1 identical over 11 bases. Trimming cost V 4 bases and J 9 bases; bases outside gene matches: 6. Germline values: CDR1 SGHRS, CDR2 YFSETQ. CDR3 length: 15 amino acids. The CDR3 here is CASSLPGQGVSPLHF. In nucleotides, the CDR3 is TGCGCCAGCAGCCTACCGGGACAGGGGGTTTCACCCCTCCACTTT.

This sequence joins TRBV10-3 and TRBJ2-7; 13 bases are shared with TRBD2. From germline, CDR1 is ENHRY and CDR2 SYGVKD. The length of the CDR3 is 14 residues. The ends lost 6 bases at V and 5 bases at J; junction bases unmatched: 4. The CDR3 DNA sequence: TGTGCCATCAGGACTAGCGGGGGGTTTAACGAGCAGTACTTC. Protein product: CAIRTSGGFNEQYF.

The chain combines TRBV19 with TRBJ1-4; 7 bases agree with TRBD1. Germline V gene data show CDR1 as LNHDA and CDR2 as SQIVND (reference sequence). This CDR3 comprises 16 residues. After removal of 5 bases from V and 0 bases from J, the junction contained 6 bases not matched to a gene. CDR3: CASSRDSTPTNEKLFF. For the CDR3, the DNA is TGTGCCAGTAGTCGGGACAGTACTCCAACTAATGAAAAACTGTTTTTT.

This clone was counted between two and nine times. The rearrangement joins TRBV19 to TRBJ2-6; 9 bases match TRBD1. The length of the CDR3 is 17 residues. Germline-derived CDR1 and CDR2 are LNHDA and SQIVND (reference sequence). V gave up 3 bases and J gave up 0 bases; unmatched junction bases: 3. The CDR3, as DNA: TGTGCCAGTAGTATTCCGGGACAGGGCTCTGGGGCCAACGTCCTGACTTTC. This encodes CASSIPGQGSGANVLTF.

The V and J genes are TRBV6-1 and TRBJ2-7; maybe TRBD2 (5 bases). The CDR3 sequence is 13 residues long. Germline CDR1 reads MNHNS; CDR2 reads SASEGT. V gave up 1 base and J gave up 5 bases, with 9 bases separating them. The CDR3 sequence is CASSEVWGDEQYF. In nucleotides, the CDR3 is TGTGCCAGCAGTGAAGTGTGGGGAGACGAGCAGTACTTC.

The rearrangement links TRBV7-3 to TRBJ2-3; 8 positions agree with TRBD1. CDR1 is SGHTA, CDR2 FQGTGA, per germline. The CDR3 covers 16 residues. V shed 1 base, J shed 3 bases, and the junction held 6 bases outside the gene matches. As DNA, the CDR3 is TGTGCCAGCAGCTTAAATGCAGGGGGCACGACAGATACGCAGTATTTT. Encoded protein: CASSLNAGGTTDTQYF.

V is TRBV6-6 and J is TRBJ2-7, with 8 positions matching TRBD1. V was clipped by 0 bases and J by 0 bases; unmatched bases: 4. CDR1 is MNHNY and CDR2 is SVGAGI in the germline V gene (reference sequence). There are 16 residues in the CDR3. The CDR3 region is CASSYSPGQVSYEQYF. The CDR3 nucleotides read TGTGCCAGCAGTTACTCTCCGGGACAGGTCTCCTACGAGCAGTACTTC.

On this clone: The same CDR3 also results from other DNA sequences found in this sample. This chain joins TRBV5-6 and TRBJ1-1; D call uncertain. Trimming pared 0 bases from V and 1 base from J, leaving 4 bases between. Germline lookup yields CDR1 SGHDT and CDR2 YYEEEE. This CDR3 has 13 residues. For the CDR3, the DNA is TGTGCCAGCAGCTTGGCCGGGAACACTGAAGCTTTCTTT. This encodes CASSLAGNTEAFF.